This T cell receptor beta chain was sequenced in a study of CD8 T cells in ankylosing spondylitis. Study outcomes and limitations: There were earlier reports of some motif variants in reactive arthritis synovial fluid and blood. Clones linked to disease were reported to show significant enrichment in matched ankylosing spondylitis synovial fluid. Within ankylosing spondylitis blood, a TCR beta motif made up of seven to nine highly homologous variants appeared to be characteristic.

Construction of TCR beta libraries was performed using quantitative 5'-RACE with molecular barcodes. TCRdb analysed the 5' RACE reads with MiXCR anew, one entry per CDR3 protein. The sample records roughly 120,000 distinct CDR3 sequences, approximately 13% being singletons. The CDR3 covers 14 residues. The trim removed 3 bases at V and 8 bases at J, leaving 3 bases unmatched. Germline V gene lookup returns CDR1 MNHNS and CDR2 SASEGT. In this sample, this clonotype turned up a few times. Its cognate antigen is unknown. The chain couples TRBV6-1 to TRBJ2-1; 11 bases fit TRBD1. The sequence derives from a female donor with ankylosing spondylitis or in good health (not recorded which). Sequencing was done on a sample of blood, either unsorted or a sorted T cell fraction (not recorded which). Here the CDR3 DNA reads TGTGCCAGCAGTGACGGACAGGGGGCCGATGAGCAGTTCTTC. It translates to CASSDGQGADEQFF.